The 3 T cell receptor beta chains presented below share a single source sample, sequenced in a study of CD8 T cells in ankylosing spondylitis. TCRdb used MiXCR to reprocess the 5' RACE reads, holding one entry per CDR3 protein. The sample consists of approximately 260,000 distinct CDR3 sequences, 15% to 20% of them appearing once. Sequencing input: blood, either unsorted or a sorted T cell fraction (not recorded which). These TCRs come from a male donor with ankylosing spondylitis or in good health (not recorded which).

At least ten counts were recorded for this clonotype. V usage is TRBV9 and J usage is TRBJ2-7; D not resolved. The germline V gene has CDR1 SGDLS and CDR2 YYNGEE. V was shortened by 4 bases and J by 0 bases, with 8 bases between the two germline ends. The CDR3 is 13 residues long. The CDR3 DNA is TGTGCCAGCAGCCCCCAGAACTCCTACGAGCAGTACTTC. Translated: CASSPQNSYEQYF.

The chain links TRBV29-1 to TRBJ2-3, with a tentative D call TRBD2 (6 bases). CDR3 length: 15 residues. V dropped 1 base and J dropped 2 bases, with 13 bases sitting between them. The germline V gene has CDR1 SQVTM and CDR2 ANQGSEA. The CDR3 DNA reads as TGCAGCGTTGAAGGAGGAGGGTTCGACACAGATACGCAGTATTTT. Translated, it gives CSVEGGGFDTDTQYF.

This clonotype has just a few counts. The chain joins TRBV29-1 to TRBJ2-3; D uncertain. Trimming took off 5 bases at V and 4 bases at J, with 4 bases between the two ends. CDR1 is SQVTM and CDR2 is ANQGSEA in the germline V gene. The CDR3 extends over 10 amino acids. The CDR3 sequence: CSVWSDTQYF. The CDR3, as DNA: TGCAGCGTTTGGTCAGATACGCAGTATTTT.